This T cell receptor beta chain appears in the sequencing data of a study of cytomegalovirus exposure and HLA in healthy donors. V dropped 0 bases and J dropped 11 bases, with 15 bases sitting between them. The length of the CDR3 is 14 residues. Germline V gene lookup returns CDR1 SGHKS and CDR2 YYEKEE (reference sequence). The protocol was immunoSEQ multiplex PCR, while the TCRdb copy is restricted to in-frame clones and leaves out a portion. The table has about 140,000 clones, about four fifths seen once. The V call is TRBV5-5, the J call TRBJ1-3; D not resolved. The sequencing sample was made of PBMCs. This TCR derives from a woman in her twenties or thirties in good health and CMV-seronegative. CDR3 DNA sequence: TGTGCCAGCAGCTTGGAATGGGCTTCCGAGTCCATATATTTT. This codes for CASSLEWASESIYF.